This TCR beta chain was sequenced for a study of cytomegalovirus exposure and HLA in healthy donors. Study-wide results and limits: Later findings reportedly placed an Asian-associated ancestry cluster below the roughly 700-donor mean for N-insertions.

The study ran its PCR with 60 Vbeta and 13 Jbeta primers. Generated by immunoSEQ multiplex PCR, the TCRdb table keeps only in-frame clones and is missing some. The sample has under 110,000 clones; less than 80% are singletons. A remark on this clone: Its antigen is as yet unknown.

The CDR3 extends over 15 amino acids. The germline V gene encodes CDR1 SEHNR and CDR2 FQNEAQ (reference sequence). Trimming shortened V by 4 bases and J by 2 bases, and 11 bases separated the two germline ends. The TCR comes from a middle-aged man in good health and CMV-seronegative. This chain uses TRBV7-9 with TRBJ2-2; possibly TRBD1 for D (5 bases). The sample consisted of PBMCs. CDR3 nucleotide sequence: TGTGCCAGCAGCTGGGGTACAGGAAACACCGGGGAGCTGTTTTTT. This codes for CASSWGTGNTGELFF.